This T cell receptor (beta chain) derives from a study of T cell responses to AZD1222 COVID-19 vaccine. Whole-study context: Second-dose schedules of about 4 or about 12 weeks were combined.

Study results and caveats: Possibly, clonal diversity was underestimated; donors were largely white British and included more females. Samples come after the peak T cell response, not at day 14.

The CDR3 contains 13 residues. J gave up 5 bases and V 6 bases, and 4 bases lay outside the gene matches. In germline, CDR1 is MDHEN, CDR2 SYDVKM. Clones were sequenced by immunoSEQ multiplex PCR, and TCRdb holds only the in-frame ones, with some missing. The table lists about 140,000 clones, roughly 92% of them singletons, with 4% to 5.5% in the top ten. In the case of this clone: Its antigen is not known.

The input for sequencing was peripheral blood, taken on day 0 of AZD1222 vaccination. The TCR was taken from an adult in good health. The gene calls are TRBV28 and TRBJ2-3; 8 nucleotides agree with TRBD2. This CDR3 reads CASRREVLDTQYF. The CDR3 nucleotides read TGTGCCAGCAGGCGGGAGGTTTTAGATACGCAGTATTTT.